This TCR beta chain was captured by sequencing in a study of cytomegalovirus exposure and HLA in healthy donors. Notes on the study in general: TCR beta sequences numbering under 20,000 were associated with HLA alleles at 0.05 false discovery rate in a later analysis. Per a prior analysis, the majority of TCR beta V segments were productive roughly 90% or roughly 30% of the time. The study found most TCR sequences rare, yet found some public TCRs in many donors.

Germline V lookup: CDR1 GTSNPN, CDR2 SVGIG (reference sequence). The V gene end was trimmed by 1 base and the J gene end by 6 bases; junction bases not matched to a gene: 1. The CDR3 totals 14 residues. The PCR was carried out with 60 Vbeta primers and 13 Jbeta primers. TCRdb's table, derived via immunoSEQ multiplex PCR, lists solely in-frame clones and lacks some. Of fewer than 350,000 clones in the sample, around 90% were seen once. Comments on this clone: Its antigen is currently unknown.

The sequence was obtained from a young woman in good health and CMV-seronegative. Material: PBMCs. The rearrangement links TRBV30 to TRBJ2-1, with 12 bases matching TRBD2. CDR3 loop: CAWSGLAGVNEQFF. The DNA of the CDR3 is TGTGCCTGGAGTGGACTAGCGGGGGTCAATGAGCAGTTCTTC.